The 30 T cell receptor beta chains presented below share a single source sample, sequenced in a study of cytomegalovirus exposure and HLA in healthy donors. PCR involved 60 Vbeta and 13 Jbeta primers. This table comes from immunoSEQ multiplex PCR, and its TCRdb copy is limited to in-frame clones, with some not included. The sample includes about 160,000 clones, 80% seen only once; the top ten take roughly 10%. The material sequenced was PBMCs. The receptor source for this set is a man aged 18 to 29 in good health and CMV-seropositive.

The CDR3 spells CAWSALSHEQFF. CDR3 in DNA: TGTGCCTGGAGTGCCCTATCTCATGAGCAGTTCTTC. V gene TRBV30 combines with J gene TRBJ2-1; D unresolved. This CDR3 has 12 residues. Germline assignment: CDR1 GTSNPN and CDR2 SVGIG (reference sequence). V was pared by 1 base and J by 8 bases, with 9 bases between.

The J gene is TRBJ2-7, the V gene TRBV15; TRBD2 aligns across 13 bases. With V trimmed by 3 bases and J by 3 bases, 8 bases remained unmatched. The V gene's germline CDR1 is LNHNV and CDR2 YYDKDF (reference sequence). The CDR3 loop spans 17 amino acids. The CDR3 DNA reads TGTGCCACCAGCAGTTCCGATTGGACTAGCGGGAGCTACGAGCAGTACTTC. Translated, it gives CATSSSDWTSGSYEQYF.

This chain uses TRBV15 with TRBJ2-5; TRBD2 agrees at 7 bases. J was trimmed by 2 bases and V by 3 bases; bases with no gene match: 12. The CDR3 is 17 amino acids. Germline V gene sequence: CDR1 LNHNV, CDR2 YYDKDF (reference sequence). This CDR3 is CATSSGGSLPNQETQYF. The CDR3 bases are TGTGCCACCAGCAGCGGGGGGAGTCTTCCCAATCAAGAGACCCAGTACTTC.

A single count supports this clone. V usage is TRBV11-3 and J usage is TRBJ2-2; 9 positions agree with TRBD2. Germline CDR1 is SGHNT and CDR2 is YENEEA. Trimming removed 5 bases from V and 4 bases from J; junction bases left unmatched: 5. This CDR3 contains 15 residues. The CDR3 DNA reads TGTGCCAGCAGCCTTGGACTAGCGACCACCGGGGAGCTGTTTTTT. Its translation is CASSLGLATTGELFF.

The chain is built from TRBV6-1 and TRBJ2-2; 8 bases align to TRBD1. This CDR3 is built from 15 residues. The V segment lost 6 bases and the J segment 3 bases; nucleotides outside the gene matches: 6. Germline CDR1 is MNHNS and CDR2 is SASEGT. The CDR3 DNA sequence: TGTGCCAGCAGCAGGGACAGGATTGACACCGGGGAGCTGTTTTTT. Translated, it gives CASSRDRIDTGELFF.

The chain links TRBV13 to TRBJ2-1, with TRBD2 identical over 8 bases. CDR1 and CDR2 (germline): PRHDT, FYEKMQ (reference sequence). The CDR3 covers 15 residues. The V segment lost 5 bases and the J segment 2 bases; nucleotides outside the gene matches: 5. DNA of the CDR3: TGTGCCAGCAGCCCAGCGGGAGCCCCCTACAATGAGCAGTTCTTC. This encodes CASSPAGAPYNEQFF. Full variable domain (remainder filled in from reference TRBV13 and TRBJ2-1): AAGVIQSPRHLIKEKRETATLKCYPIPRHDTVYWYQQGPGQDPQFLISFYEKMQSDKGSIPDRFSAQQFSDYHSELNMSSLELGDSALYFCASSPAGAPYNEQFFGPGTRLTVL.

The chain is built from TRBV9 and TRBJ2-5; 15 positions match TRBD2. This CDR3 has 18 amino acids. In germline, CDR1 is SGDLS, CDR2 YYNGEE. V lost 4 bases to trimming and J lost 3 bases; unmatched junction nucleotides: 10. The CDR3 sequence is CASSPGLAGGLGEETQYF. In DNA, the CDR3 is TGTGCCAGCAGCCCGGGACTAGCGGGGGGCCTGGGCGAAGAGACCCAGTACTTC.

This clone has only one observation. V gene TRBV5-4 combines with J gene TRBJ2-1; the D gene is possibly TRBD1 (5 bases). Germline V gene lookup returns CDR1 SGHNT and CDR2 YYREEE (reference sequence). The germline V and J ends were trimmed by 6 bases and 8 bases, with 27 bases remaining between them. The CDR3 spans 17 residues. CDR3 coding DNA: TGTGCCAGCACCCTTGACCTATGGCAGGGCGACGGTGATGAGCAGTTCTTC. Translated, it gives CASTLDLWQGDGDEQFF.

The V call is TRBV7-9, the J call TRBJ1-2, with D unclear. CDR1 and CDR2 from the germline V gene are SEHNR and FQNEAQ (reference sequence). CDR3 size: 13 residues. V shed 1 base and J shed 6 bases, with 9 bases lying between them. The CDR3 loop reads CASSLDGQDGYTF. CDR3 nucleotide sequence: TGTGCCAGCAGCTTAGATGGGCAGGATGGCTACACCTTC.

This chain connects TRBV19 to TRBJ1-1, with TRBD1 matching 10 bases. Trimming at V came to 4 bases and at J to 6 bases, leaving 11 bases not matched to a gene. The CDR3 sequence is 16 residues long. Germline values: CDR1 LNHDA, CDR2 SQIVND (reference sequence). The CDR3 loop is CASSRLTGGLFSEAFF. Here the CDR3 DNA reads TGTGCCAGTAGTAGGCTGACAGGGGGCCTGTTCTCTGAAGCTTTCTTT.

V is TRBV2 and J is TRBJ2-5; 11 nucleotides line up with TRBD2. Losses at the gene ends were 6 bases for V and 5 bases for J; bases not matched to a gene: 2. Germline V gives CDR1 SNHLY, CDR2 FYNNEI. The CDR3 length is 13 residues. This CDR3 reads CASRRTSGETQYF. The CDR3 DNA reads TGTGCCAGCAGAAGGACTAGCGGGGAGACCCAGTACTTC.

There are a few counts of this clone. V gene TRBV11-2 combines with J gene TRBJ2-5; possible D gene TRBD2, 5 bases. Deletions cut 0 bases from V and 3 bases from J, with 11 bases between. The CDR3 totals 15 residues. The germline CDR1 and CDR2 sequences are SGHAT and FQNNGV. The CDR3 nucleotides are TGTGCCAGCAGCTTAGATCGTGTGGGAGAAGAGACCCAGTACTTC. This gives the protein CASSLDRVGEETQYF.

The chain couples TRBV30 to TRBJ2-6; weak D call: TRBD1 (5 bases). Germline assignment: CDR1 GTSNPN and CDR2 SVGIG (reference sequence). This CDR3 spans 20 amino acids. Trimming removed 0 bases from V and 0 bases from J, with 21 bases in between. DNA of the CDR3: TGTGCCTGGAGTGTACAGGTCCCGGGTTGTAAGTTCTCTGGGGCCAACGTCCTGACTTTC. Translating it yields CAWSVQVPGCKFSGANVLTF.

The CDR3 nucleotides read TGTGCCAGCAGTCCCCTCAGTGGGACAACTGAAAAACTGTTTTTT. It encodes CASSPLSGTTEKLFF. The V gene is TRBV6-5, the J gene TRBJ1-4, with D perhaps TRBD1 (6 bases). Trimming removed 5 bases at V and 7 bases at J, with 17 bases between. CDR3 length equals 15 residues. Looked up from germline, CDR1 is MNHEY and CDR2 is SVGAGI.

The count of this clone is one. V is TRBV7-3 and J is TRBJ2-5; a weak D match, TRBD2 (5 bases). This CDR3 is built from 15 residues. Trimming removed 5 bases from V and 5 bases from J, with 18 bases in between. In germline, CDR1 is SGHTA, CDR2 FQGTGA. CDR3 nucleotide sequence: TGTGCCAGCAGCCCCAACGGGGTGATGGGGGAGACCCAGTACTTC. This sequence encodes CASSPNGVMGETQYF.

V usage is TRBV13 and J usage is TRBJ2-3; D ambiguous. Trimming took off 3 bases at V and 4 bases at J, with 8 bases between the two ends. Germline V CDR1 and CDR2: PRHDT, FYEKMQ (reference sequence). This CDR3 has 13 amino acids. The DNA for the CDR3 is TGTGCCAGCAGCTTGGGCAACGCAGATACGCAGTATTTT. Translation: CASSLGNADTQYF. The variable domain in full, with the rest retrieved from reference TRBV13 and TRBJ2-3, is AAGVIQSPRHLIKEKRETATLKCYPIPRHDTVYWYQQGPGQDPQFLISFYEKMQSDKGSIPDRFSAQQFSDYHSELNMSSLELGDSALYFCASSLGNADTQYFGPGTRLTVL.

The chain has TRBV7-2 and TRBJ2-3; TRBD1 matches 8 bases. Losses at the gene ends were 2 bases for V and 4 bases for J; bases not matched to a gene: 8. Germline values: CDR1 SGHTA, CDR2 FQGNSA. The CDR3 covers 16 residues. Here the CDR3 reads CASSLLAGGGADTQYF. The CDR3 coding sequence is TGTGCCAGCAGCTTATTAGCAGGGGGCGGGGCAGATACGCAGTATTTT.

The sample holds one count of this clone. The chain carries TRBV2 and TRBJ2-1, with D maybe TRBD2 (5 bases). The CDR3 covers 16 residues. Germline CDR1 reads SNHLY; CDR2 reads FYNNEI. V lost 5 bases, J lost 6 bases, and 20 bases lay in between. The CDR3 region has the DNA TGTGCCAGCAGTTATTCCCATTTGGCTAGCCGCAATGAGCAGTTCTTC. Amino acids: CASSYSHLASRNEQFF.

The chain joins TRBV7-9 to TRBJ2-7, with TRBD1 matching 7 bases. The CDR3 consists of 14 residues. Germline CDR1 reads SEHNR; CDR2 reads FQNEAQ (reference sequence). V lost 5 bases, J lost 3 bases, and 7 bases stayed unmatched. The CDR3: CASSPDRILYEQYF. As DNA, the CDR3 is TGTGCCAGCAGCCCGGACAGGATCCTCTACGAGCAGTACTTC.

J is TRBJ2-7 and V is TRBV4-1, with D possibly TRBD2 on 6 matching bases. V dropped 4 bases and J dropped 2 bases, with 21 bases sitting between them. Germline loops: CDR1 MGHRA, CDR2 YSYEKL. This CDR3 contains 17 residues. CDR3 coding DNA: TGCGCCAGCAGCCCAATCGGGGGTAAATTTGTGCCCTACGAGCAGTACTTC. It codes for CASSPIGGKFVPYEQYF.

The J gene is TRBJ2-5, the V gene TRBV19; D might be TRBD1 (6 bases). The germline V and J ends were trimmed by 4 bases and 7 bases, with 7 bases remaining between them. Germline V gene data show CDR1 as LNHDA and CDR2 as SQIVND (reference sequence). CDR3 length: 11 amino acids. The CDR3 spells CASSRGRTQYF. Here the CDR3 DNA reads TGTGCCAGTAGTAGGGGGCGGACCCAGTACTTC.

The V call is TRBV10-3, the J call TRBJ2-5; no clear D. The closer fit of TRBJ2-7 to the DNA end suggests the J call may be wrong. This CDR3 has 12 residues. Germline V gene sequence: CDR1 ENHRY, CDR2 SYGVKD. Here the CDR3 reads CAISESNYEQYF. CDR3 in DNA: TGTGCCATCAGTGAGTCTAACTACGAGCAGTACTTC.

V gene TRBV7-9 combines with J gene TRBJ2-5; D is possibly TRBD2 (6 bases). CDR3 length equals 14 residues. V lost 7 bases, J lost 2 bases, and 14 bases lay in between. The germline V gene encodes CDR1 SEHNR and CDR2 FQNEAQ (reference sequence). The CDR3 protein is CASTISGRQETQYF. The CDR3 DNA sequence: TGTGCCAGCACCATTAGCGGAAGACAAGAGACCCAGTACTTC.

This clone appeared a single time. The V and J genes are TRBV7-9 and TRBJ2-7, with D hard to call. In germline, CDR1 is SEHNR, CDR2 FQNEAQ (reference sequence). Trimming shortened V by 5 bases and J by 0 bases, and 14 bases separated the two germline ends. This CDR3 is 15 amino acids long. Here the CDR3 reads CASSRRGTDSYEQYF. The DNA for the CDR3 is TGTGCCAGCAGCCGCCGCGGCACCGACTCCTACGAGCAGTACTTC.

The chain carries TRBV5-8 and TRBJ1-5, with D possibly matching TRBD1 (6 bases). In germline, CDR1 is SGHTS, CDR2 YDEGEE. The CDR3 is made up of 16 amino acids. V was shortened by 0 bases and J by 0 bases, with 10 bases between the two germline ends. The CDR3 protein is CASSLVQGYSNQPQHF. The DNA for the CDR3 is TGTGCCAGCAGCTTGGTTCAGGGGTATAGCAATCAGCCCCAGCATTTT.

The rearrangement joins TRBV2 to TRBJ2-5; D is possibly TRBD1 (5 bases). V was shortened by 2 bases and J by 5 bases, with 12 bases between the two germline ends. This CDR3 comprises 14 residues. Per the germline V gene, CDR1 is SNHLY and CDR2 is FYNNEI. CDR3 region: CASSEQGVGETQYF. CDR3 nucleotide sequence: TGTGCCAGCAGTGAACAAGGGGTCGGGGAGACCCAGTACTTC.

A remark on this clone: The sample contains more than one DNA sequence encoding this CDR3. The chain links TRBV18 to TRBJ1-5; weak D call: TRBD1 (5 bases). The CDR3 totals 16 residues. Germline V CDR1 and CDR2: KGHSH, LQKENI. Trimming left V 0 bases short and J 1 base short, with 10 bases between. The CDR3 nucleotides are TGTGCCAGCTCACCACCAGGGCGGGGGAGCAATCAGCCCCAGCATTTT. As protein: CASSPPGRGSNQPQHF.

The J gene is TRBJ2-7, the V gene TRBV9, with 9 bases aligning to TRBD2. The CDR3 is 14 residues long. J was trimmed by 2 bases and V by 3 bases; bases with no gene match: 3. The V gene's germline CDR1 is SGDLS and CDR2 YYNGEE. CDR3 protein: CASSEGGGAYEQYF. In DNA form, the CDR3 reads TGTGCCAGCAGCGAGGGCGGGGGGGCCTACGAGCAGTACTTC.

This chain joins TRBV7-2 and TRBJ1-1; D is possibly TRBD1 (6 bases). The germline V gene encodes CDR1 SGHTA and CDR2 FQGNSA. V shed 3 bases and J shed 4 bases, with 15 bases lying between them. This CDR3 is built from 15 residues. The CDR3 region is CASSFVQGRGTEAFF. CDR3 coding DNA: TGTGCCAGCAGCTTCGTACAGGGTAGAGGCACTGAAGCTTTCTTT.

The V call is TRBV28, the J call TRBJ1-1; D unresolved. Trimming took off 1 base at V and 4 bases at J, with 7 bases between the two ends. The germline CDR1 and CDR2 sequences are MDHEN and SYDVKM. CDR3 size: 13 residues. DNA for the CDR3: TGTGCCAGCAGTTTATCGCTTAGCACTGAAGCTTTCTTT. Translated: CASSLSLSTEAFF.